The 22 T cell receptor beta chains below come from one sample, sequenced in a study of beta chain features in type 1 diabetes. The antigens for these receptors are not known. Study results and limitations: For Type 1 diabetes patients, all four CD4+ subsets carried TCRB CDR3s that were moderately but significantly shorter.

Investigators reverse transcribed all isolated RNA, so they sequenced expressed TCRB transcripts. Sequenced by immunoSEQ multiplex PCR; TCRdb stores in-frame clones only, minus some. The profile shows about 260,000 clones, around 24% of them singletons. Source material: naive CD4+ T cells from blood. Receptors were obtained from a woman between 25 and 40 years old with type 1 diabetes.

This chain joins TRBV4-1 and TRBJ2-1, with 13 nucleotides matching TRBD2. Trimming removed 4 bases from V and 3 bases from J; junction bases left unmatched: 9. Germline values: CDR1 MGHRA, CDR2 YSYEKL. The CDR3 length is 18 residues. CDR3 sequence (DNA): TGCGCCAGCAGCCGCAGCGAGACTAGCGGGAGGATCTACAATGAGCAGTTCTTC. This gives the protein CASSRSETSGRIYNEQFF.

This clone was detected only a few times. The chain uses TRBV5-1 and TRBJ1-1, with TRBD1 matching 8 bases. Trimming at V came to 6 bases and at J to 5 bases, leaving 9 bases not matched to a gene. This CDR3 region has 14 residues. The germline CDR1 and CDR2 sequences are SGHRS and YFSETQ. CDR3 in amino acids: CASTSGQGGTEAFF. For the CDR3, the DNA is TGCGCCAGCACCTCCGGACAGGGAGGAACTGAAGCTTTCTTT.

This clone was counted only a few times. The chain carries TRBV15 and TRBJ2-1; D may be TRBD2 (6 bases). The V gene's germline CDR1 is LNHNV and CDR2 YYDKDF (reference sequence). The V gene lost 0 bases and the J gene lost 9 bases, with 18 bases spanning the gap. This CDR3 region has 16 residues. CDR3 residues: CATSRDRSIIGSEQFF. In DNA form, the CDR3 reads TGTGCCACCAGCAGAGATCGCAGTATTATCGGGAGTGAGCAGTTCTTC. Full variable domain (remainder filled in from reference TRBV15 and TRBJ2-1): DAMVIQNPRYQVTQFGKPVTLSCSQTLNHNVMYWYQQKSSQAPKLLFHYYDKDFNNEADTPDNFQSRRPNTSFCFLDIRSPGLGDTAMYLCATSRDRSIIGSEQFFGPGTRLTVL.

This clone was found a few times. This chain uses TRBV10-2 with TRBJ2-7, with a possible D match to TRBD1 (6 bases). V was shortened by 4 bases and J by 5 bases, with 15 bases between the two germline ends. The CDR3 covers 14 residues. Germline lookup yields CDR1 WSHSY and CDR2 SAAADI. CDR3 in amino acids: CASSGPQGSHEQYF. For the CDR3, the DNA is TGCGCCAGCAGTGGCCCCCAGGGGAGCCACGAGCAGTACTTC.

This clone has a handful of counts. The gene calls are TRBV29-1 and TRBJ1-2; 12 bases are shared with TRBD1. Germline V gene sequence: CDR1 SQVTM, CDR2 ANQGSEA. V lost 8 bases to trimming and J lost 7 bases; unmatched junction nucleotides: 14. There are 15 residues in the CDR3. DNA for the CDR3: TGCAGCATCTCCGGGACAGGGGGCGAAAGAGGTGGCTACACCTTC. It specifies CSISGTGGERGGYTF. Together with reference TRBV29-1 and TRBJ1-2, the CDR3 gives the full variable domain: SAVISQKPSRDICQRGTSLTIQCQVDSQVTMMFWYRQQPGQSLTLIATANQGSEATYESGFVIDKFPISRPNLTFSTLTVSNMSPEDSSIYLCSISGTGGERGGYTFGSGTRLTVV.

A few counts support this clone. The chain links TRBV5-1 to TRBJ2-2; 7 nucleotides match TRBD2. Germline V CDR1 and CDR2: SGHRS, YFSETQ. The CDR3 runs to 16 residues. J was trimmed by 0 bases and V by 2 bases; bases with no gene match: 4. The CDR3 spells CASSFSGTTNTGELFF. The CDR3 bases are TGCGCCAGCAGCTTCAGCGGGACGACGAACACCGGGGAGCTGTTTTTT.

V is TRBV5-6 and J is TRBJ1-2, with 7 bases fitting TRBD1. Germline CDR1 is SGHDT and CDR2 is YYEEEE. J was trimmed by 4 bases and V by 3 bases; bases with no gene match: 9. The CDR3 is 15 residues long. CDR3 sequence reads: CASSWTGRLIYGYTF. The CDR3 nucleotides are TGTGCCAGCAGCTGGACAGGCCGACTGATCTATGGCTACACCTTC. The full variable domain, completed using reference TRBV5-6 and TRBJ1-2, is DAGVTQSPTHLIKTRGQQVTLRCSPKSGHDTVSWYQQALGQGPQFIFQYYEEEERQRGNFPDRFSGHQFPNYSSELNVNALLLGDSALYLCASSWTGRLIYGYTFGSGTRLTVV.

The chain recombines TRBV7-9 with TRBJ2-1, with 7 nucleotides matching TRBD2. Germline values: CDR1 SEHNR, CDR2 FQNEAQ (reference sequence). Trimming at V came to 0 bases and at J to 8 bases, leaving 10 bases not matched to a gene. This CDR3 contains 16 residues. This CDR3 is CASSLARASGGYEQFF. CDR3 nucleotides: TGTGCCAGCAGCTTAGCGAGGGCTAGCGGTGGTTATGAGCAGTTCTTC.

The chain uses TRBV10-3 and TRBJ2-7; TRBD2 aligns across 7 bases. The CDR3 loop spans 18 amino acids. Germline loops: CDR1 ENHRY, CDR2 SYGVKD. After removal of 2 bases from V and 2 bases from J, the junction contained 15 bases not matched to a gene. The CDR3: CAISEPAGSGLAAYEQYF. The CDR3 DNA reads TGTGCCATCAGTGAGCCGGCTGGGTCGGGCCTAGCGGCCTACGAGCAGTACTTC.

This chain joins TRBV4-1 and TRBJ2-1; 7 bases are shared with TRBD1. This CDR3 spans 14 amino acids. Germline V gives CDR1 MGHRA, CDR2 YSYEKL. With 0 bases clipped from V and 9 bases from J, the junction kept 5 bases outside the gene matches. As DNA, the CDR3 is TGCGCCAGCAGCCAAGATGATAGGGGGCCTGAGCAGTTCTTC. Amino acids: CASSQDDRGPEQFF.

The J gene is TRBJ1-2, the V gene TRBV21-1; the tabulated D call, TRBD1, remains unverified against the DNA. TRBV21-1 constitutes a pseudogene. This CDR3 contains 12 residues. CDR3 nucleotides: TGTGCCAGCAGCATACGACAGGGTCGCTACACCTTC. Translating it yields CASSIRQGRYTF.

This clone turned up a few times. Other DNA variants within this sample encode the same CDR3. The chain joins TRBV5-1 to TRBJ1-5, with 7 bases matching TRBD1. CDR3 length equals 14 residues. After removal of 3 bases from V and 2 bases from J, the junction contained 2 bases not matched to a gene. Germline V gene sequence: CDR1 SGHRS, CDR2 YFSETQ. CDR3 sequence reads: CASSSGQGNQPQHF. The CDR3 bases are TGCGCCAGCAGCTCAGGACAGGGCAATCAGCCCCAGCATTTT.

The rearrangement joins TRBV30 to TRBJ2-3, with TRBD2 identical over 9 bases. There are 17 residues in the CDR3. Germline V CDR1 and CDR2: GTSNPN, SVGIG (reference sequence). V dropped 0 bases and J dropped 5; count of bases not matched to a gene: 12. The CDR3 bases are TGTGCCTGGAGTGTACTTCGTACTAGCGGGTTGGGAGATACGCAGTATTTT. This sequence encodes CAWSVLRTSGLGDTQYF.

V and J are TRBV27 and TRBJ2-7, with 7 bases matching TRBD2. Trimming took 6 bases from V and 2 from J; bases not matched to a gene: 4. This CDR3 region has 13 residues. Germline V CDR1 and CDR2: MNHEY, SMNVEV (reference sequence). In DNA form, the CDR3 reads TGTGCCAGCAGGCTAGCGGCCCCCTACGAGCAGTACTTC. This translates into CASRLAAPYEQYF.

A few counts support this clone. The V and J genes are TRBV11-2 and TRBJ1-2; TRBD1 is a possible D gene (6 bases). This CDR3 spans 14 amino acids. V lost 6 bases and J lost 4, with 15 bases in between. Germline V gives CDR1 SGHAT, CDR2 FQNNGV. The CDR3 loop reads CASRKPGTRYGYTF. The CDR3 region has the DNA TGTGCCAGCAGGAAACCCGGGACACGCTATGGCTACACCTTC.

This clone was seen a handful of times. The CDR3 DNA sequence: TGTGCCAGCTCACCAACAGGGGGGAACACTGAAGCTTTCTTT. It translates to CASSPTGGNTEAFF. The chain employs TRBV18 and TRBJ1-1; 8 nucleotides agree with TRBD1. V trimming: 2 bases; J trimming: 1 base; junction bases outside the gene matches: 0. The V gene's germline CDR1 is KGHSH and CDR2 LQKENI. The CDR3 has 14 amino acids.

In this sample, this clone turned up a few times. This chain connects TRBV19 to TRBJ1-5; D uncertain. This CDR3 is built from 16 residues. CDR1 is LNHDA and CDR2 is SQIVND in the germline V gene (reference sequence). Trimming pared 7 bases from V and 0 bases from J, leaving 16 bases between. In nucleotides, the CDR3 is TGTGCCAGTAAAAATCGGCGGGGTGATAGCAATCAGCCCCAGCATTTT. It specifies CASKNRRGDSNQPQHF.

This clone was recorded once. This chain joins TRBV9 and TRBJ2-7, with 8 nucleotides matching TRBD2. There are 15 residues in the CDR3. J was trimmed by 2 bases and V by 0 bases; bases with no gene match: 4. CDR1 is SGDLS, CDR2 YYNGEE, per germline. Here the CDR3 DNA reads TGTGCCAGCAGCGTAGAGAGCGGGAGTGCCTACGAGCAGTACTTC. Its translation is CASSVESGSAYEQYF.

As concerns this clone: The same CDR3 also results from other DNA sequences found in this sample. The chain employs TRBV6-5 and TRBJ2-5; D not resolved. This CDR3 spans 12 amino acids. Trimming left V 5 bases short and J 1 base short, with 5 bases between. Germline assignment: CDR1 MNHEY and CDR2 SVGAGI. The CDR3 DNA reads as TGTGCCAGCAGTGATAGCCAAGAGACCCAGTACTTC. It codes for CASSDSQETQYF.

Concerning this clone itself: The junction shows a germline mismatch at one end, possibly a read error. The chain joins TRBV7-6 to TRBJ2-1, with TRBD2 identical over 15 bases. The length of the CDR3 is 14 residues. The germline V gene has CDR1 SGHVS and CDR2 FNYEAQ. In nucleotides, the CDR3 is TGTGCCAGCAGCTTAGCAGGGACTAGCGGGAGGAAGGTCTTC. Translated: CASSLAGTSGRKVF.

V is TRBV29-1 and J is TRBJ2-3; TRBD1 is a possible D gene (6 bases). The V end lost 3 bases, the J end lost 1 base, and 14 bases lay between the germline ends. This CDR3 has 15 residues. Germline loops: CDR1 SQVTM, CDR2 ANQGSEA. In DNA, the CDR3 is TGCAGCGTTGACGGGACACCCCACGGCACAGATACGCAGTATTTT. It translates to CSVDGTPHGTDTQYF.

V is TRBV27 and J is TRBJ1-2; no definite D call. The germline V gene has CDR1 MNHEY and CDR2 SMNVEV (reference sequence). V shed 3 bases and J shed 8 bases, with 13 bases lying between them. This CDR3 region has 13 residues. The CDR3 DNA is TGTGCCAGCAGTTTGGGTGGGTTCGGGGGCTACACCTTC. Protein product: CASSLGGFGGYTF.